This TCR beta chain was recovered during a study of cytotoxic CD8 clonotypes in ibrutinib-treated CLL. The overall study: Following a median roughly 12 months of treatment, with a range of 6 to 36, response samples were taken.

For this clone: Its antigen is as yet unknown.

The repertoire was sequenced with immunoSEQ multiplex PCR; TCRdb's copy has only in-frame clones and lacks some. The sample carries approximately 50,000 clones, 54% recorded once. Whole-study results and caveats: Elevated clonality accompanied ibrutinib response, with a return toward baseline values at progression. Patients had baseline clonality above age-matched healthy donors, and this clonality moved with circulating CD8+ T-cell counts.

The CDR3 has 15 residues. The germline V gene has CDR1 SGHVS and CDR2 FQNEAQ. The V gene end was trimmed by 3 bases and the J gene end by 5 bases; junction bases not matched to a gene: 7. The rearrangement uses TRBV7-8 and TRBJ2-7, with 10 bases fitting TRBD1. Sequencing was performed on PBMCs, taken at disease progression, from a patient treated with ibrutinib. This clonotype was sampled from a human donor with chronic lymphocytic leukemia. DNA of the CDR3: TGTGCCAGCAGCTTTGACGGGACAGGGGTCAACGAGCAGTACTTC. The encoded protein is CASSFDGTGVNEQYF.